This T cell receptor beta chain emerged from a study of T-cell reconstitution after alpha-beta-depleted transplantation in children. The CDR3 is 12 amino acids. The germline V gene has CDR1 GTSNPN and CDR2 SVGIG (reference sequence). V was cut by 2 bases and J by 2 bases, with 6 bases left in between. Unique molecular identifiers tagged the TCRbeta library. Via MiXCR, TCRdb re-called the PCR reads, giving one row per CDR3 protein. The table includes about 230,000 distinct CDR3 sequences, approximately 9.7% detected once. The chain uses TRBV30 and TRBJ1-1; no clear D. The material was PBMCs from the stem cell graft donor, obtained from the stem cell graft. This receptor was obtained from a human donor who donated a stem cell graft to a child with SCID. CDR3 nucleotides: TGTGCCTGGAGTCCCCTAAACACTGAAGCTTTCTTT. Amino acid sequence: CAWSPLNTEAFF.